These 10 T cell receptor beta chains came from one sample sequenced in a study of blood T cell repertoires in COVID-19. Profiling relied on immunoSEQ multiplex PCR, and the TCRdb table lists in-frame clones only, not all of them. Of 150,000 to 200,000 clones in the sample, 88% are singletons; the top ten hold approximately 9%. Source material: PBMCs or T cells enriched from blood (not recorded which). The receptor set was obtained from a woman aged 18 to 35 who had recovered from COVID-19.

CDR3 protein: CASSHVGDREYQPQHF. CDR3 in DNA: TGTGCCAGCAGTCATGTTGGGGACAGAGAATATCAGCCCCAGCATTTT. The chain is built from TRBV6-4 and TRBJ1-5; TRBD1 matches 7 bases. Germline loops: CDR1 MRHNA, CDR2 SNTAGT. The CDR3 extends over 16 amino acids. The trim removed 5 bases at V and 5 bases at J, leaving 12 bases unmatched.

The chain links TRBV18 to TRBJ1-1; 7 bases are a match to TRBD1. Germline values: CDR1 KGHSH, CDR2 LQKENI. The CDR3 has 15 residues. V trimming: 1 base; J trimming: 1 base; junction bases outside the gene matches: 3. CDR3 in amino acids: CASSPRGGTNTEAFF. The CDR3 DNA reads TGTGCCAGCTCACCACGAGGGGGCACGAACACTGAAGCTTTCTTT.

The genes are TRBV19 and TRBJ1-4; 8 nucleotides align to TRBD1. J gave up 5 bases and V 4 bases, and 6 bases lay outside the gene matches. This CDR3 region has 15 residues. Germline V gene lookup returns CDR1 LNHDA and CDR2 SQIVND (reference sequence). The CDR3 region has the DNA TGTGCCAGTAGTACAGGGACAGGCCGGAATGAAAAACTGTTTTTT. This encodes CASSTGTGRNEKLFF.

This chain uses TRBV5-1 with TRBJ1-1, with 7 positions matching TRBD1. From germline, CDR1 is SGHRS and CDR2 YFSETQ. V lost 4 bases and J lost 1; bases outside the gene matches: 4. The CDR3 loop spans 14 amino acids. The CDR3: CASSPGTENTEAFF. The CDR3 DNA reads TGCGCCAGCAGCCCCGGGACAGAGAACACTGAAGCTTTCTTT.

The V and J genes are TRBV19 and TRBJ1-5; TRBD1 is a possible D gene (6 bases). Germline V gene sequence: CDR1 LNHDA, CDR2 SQIVND (reference sequence). CDR3 length equals 15 residues. Trimming stripped 1 base from V and 4 bases from J, with 11 bases between. The CDR3 protein is CASSIGGRFNQPQHF. The CDR3 nucleotides are TGTGCCAGTAGTATAGGGGGGCGATTTAATCAGCCCCAGCATTTT. The full variable domain, rest sourced from reference TRBV19 and TRBJ1-5, is DGGITQSPKYLFRKEGQNVTLSCEQNLNHDAMYWYRQDPGQGLRLIYYSQIVNDFQKGDIAEGYSVSREKKESFPLTVTSAQKNPTAFYLCASSIGGRFNQPQHFGDGTRLSIL.

The J gene is TRBJ2-1, the V gene TRBV5-1, with TRBD1 identical over 8 bases. Germline lookup yields CDR1 SGHRS and CDR2 YFSETQ. This CDR3 spans 14 amino acids. V shed 4 bases, J shed 2 bases, and the junction held 2 bases outside the gene matches. As DNA, the CDR3 is TGCGCCAGCAGCGCAGGGGGCCCCTACAATGAGCAGTTCTTC. Its translation: CASSAGGPYNEQFF.

This chain links TRBV27 with TRBJ1-5, with D tentatively TRBD1 (6 bases). Trimming shortened V by 5 bases and J by 0 bases, and 14 bases separated the two germline ends. The CDR3 is 16 residues long. Germline CDR1 MNHEY, CDR2 SMNVEV (reference sequence). The CDR3 DNA reads TGTGCCAGCAGTATCACCGGGACAAATAGCAATCAGCCCCAGCATTTT. Translation gives CASSITGTNSNQPQHF.

The V gene is TRBV4-1, the J gene TRBJ1-2; D unclear. The germline V and J ends were trimmed by 1 base and 4 bases, with 13 bases remaining between them. The CDR3 totals 15 residues. CDR1 is MGHRA, CDR2 YSYEKL, per germline. This CDR3 is CASSQVAGSAYGYTF. CDR3 in DNA: TGCGCCAGCAGCCAAGTGGCAGGTAGTGCCTATGGCTACACCTTC.

The CDR3 is CASSAAGGAGANVLTF. CDR3 coding DNA: TGTGCCAGCAGTGCGGCAGGGGGCGCTGGGGCCAACGTCCTGACTTTC. The gene calls are TRBV6-4 and TRBJ2-6; 8 bases align to TRBD1. Looked up from germline, CDR1 is MRHNA and CDR2 is SNTAGT. Trimming removed 4 bases from V and 2 bases from J; junction bases left unmatched: 4. This CDR3 has 16 amino acids.

V is TRBV19 and J is TRBJ2-1; the D gene is possibly TRBD2 (6 bases). Trimming pared 7 bases from V and 3 bases from J, leaving 25 bases between. The V gene's germline CDR1 is LNHDA and CDR2 SQIVND (reference sequence). The CDR3 length is 18 residues. DNA of the CDR3: TGTGCCAGTACCCCGCGACTCCCGGCTAGCGCATTCTACAATGAGCAGTTCTTC. The encoded protein is CASTPRLPASAFYNEQFF.